This T cell receptor beta chain was sequenced for a study of T cell repertoires in cytomegalovirus infection. The germline V gene has CDR1 SGHVS and CDR2 FNYEAQ. CDR3 length: 17 amino acids. Losses at the gene ends were 6 bases for V and 9 bases for J; bases not matched to a gene: 15. General observations from the study: Predominance within the ex vivo response was attributable to HLA-C-restricted CMV-specific TCR beta clonotypes.

This clonotype was observed at least ten times. Its antigen is unidentified. MiXCR was run by TCRdb on the reads, yielding one entry per CDR3 protein. The data hold about 900,000 distinct CDR3 sequences, with about a third observed a single time. The material was cultured CD8+ T cells from PBMCs, obtained from culture after CMV antigen stimulation. The receptor's source is a human donor in good health (CMV status not recorded). Some clones in this sample may be carry-over from other donors' samples. This chain connects TRBV7-6 to TRBJ2-1; TRBD2 matches at 12 bases. Here the CDR3 DNA reads TGTGCCAGCAGTTCGGCTCTAGCGGGGGGGCCGAAGAGTGAGCAGTTCTTC. This translates into CASSSALAGGPKSEQFF. Drawing the rest from reference TRBV7-6 and TRBJ2-1, the complete variable domain is GAGVSQSPRYKVTKRGQDVALRCDPISGHVSLYWYRQALGQGPEFLTYFNYEAQQDKSGLPNDRFSAERPEGSISTLTIQRTEQRDSAMYRCASSSALAGGPKSEQFFGPGTRLTVL.